Below, one TCR beta chain is given with its context. Its specificity is not known. After removal of 6 bases from V and 0 bases from J, the junction contained 16 bases not matched to a gene. The CDR3 length is 18 residues. In germline, CDR1 is LNHDA, CDR2 SQIVND (reference sequence). This sample is part of a study of cytomegalovirus exposure and HLA in healthy donors. Study conclusions and caveats: According to an earlier analysis, most TCR beta V segments yielded productive rearrangements about 90% or about 30% of the time. Immune exposure was documented only through CMV serostatus. Rates of TCR association differed by HLA locus in a later analysis, with DRB1 highest and HLA-C lowest.

The PCR ran on 60 Vbeta and 13 Jbeta primers. Authors' methods: An analysis performed later counted 74 million or so unique TCR beta chains (roughly 10 million of them shared). The repertoire was sequenced with immunoSEQ multiplex PCR; TCRdb's copy has only in-frame clones and lacks some. V, J and clone size are taken as reported in that table, and D and trimming were inferred from the DNA itself. The table shows fewer than 90,000 clones, with roughly 80% occurring only once. The source of this sequence is a young man in good health and CMV-seronegative. Sequenced material: PBMCs. The J gene is TRBJ1-1, the V gene TRBV19; 7 positions match TRBD1. CDR3: CASRAPGQTSGMNTEAFF. Here the CDR3 DNA reads TGTGCCAGTAGAGCCCCGGGACAGACATCGGGGATGAACACTGAAGCTTTCTTT.